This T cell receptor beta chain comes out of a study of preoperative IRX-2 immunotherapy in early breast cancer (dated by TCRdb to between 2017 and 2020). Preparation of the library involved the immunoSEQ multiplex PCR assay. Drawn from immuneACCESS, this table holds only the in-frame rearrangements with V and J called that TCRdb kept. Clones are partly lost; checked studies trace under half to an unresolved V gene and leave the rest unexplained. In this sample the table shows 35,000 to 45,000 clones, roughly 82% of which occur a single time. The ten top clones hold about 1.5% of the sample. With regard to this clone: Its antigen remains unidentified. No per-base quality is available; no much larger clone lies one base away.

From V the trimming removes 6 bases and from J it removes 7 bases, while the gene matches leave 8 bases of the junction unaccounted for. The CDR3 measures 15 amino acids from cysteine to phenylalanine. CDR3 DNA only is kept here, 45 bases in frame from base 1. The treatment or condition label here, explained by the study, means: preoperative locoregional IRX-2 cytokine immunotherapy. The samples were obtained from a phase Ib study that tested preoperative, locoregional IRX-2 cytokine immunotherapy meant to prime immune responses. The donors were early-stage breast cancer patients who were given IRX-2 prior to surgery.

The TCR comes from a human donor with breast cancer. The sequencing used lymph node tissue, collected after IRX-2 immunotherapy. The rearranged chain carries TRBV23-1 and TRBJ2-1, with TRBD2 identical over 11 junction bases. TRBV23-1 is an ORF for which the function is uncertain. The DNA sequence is TGCGCCAGCAGCGAGGGGACTAGCGGTTGGAATGAGCAGTTCTTC. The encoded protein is CASSEGTSGWNEQFF.